In this sample, the clone carrying this T cell receptor (beta chain) turned up once. The repertoire was sequenced with immunoSEQ multiplex PCR; TCRdb's copy has only in-frame clones and lacks some. Here the sample spans 75,000 to 95,000 clones, roughly 92% being singletons. The data are from a study of T cell changes during pregnancy in multiple sclerosis. The sequence was collected from a female donor with multiple sclerosis, enrolled in a pregnancy study. The source material was peripheral blood, sampled after pregnancy.

CDR3 in amino acids: CASSDRSLAAETQYF. DNA for the CDR3: TGTGCCAGCAGTGATCGTAGCCTAGCGGCGGAGACCCAGTACTTC. The chain couples TRBV25-1 to TRBJ2-5; TRBD2 aligns across 7 bases. The CDR3 has 15 amino acids. V lost 3 bases and J lost 5; bases outside the gene matches: 9. Germline V gene sequence: CDR1 MGHDK, CDR2 SYGVNS.